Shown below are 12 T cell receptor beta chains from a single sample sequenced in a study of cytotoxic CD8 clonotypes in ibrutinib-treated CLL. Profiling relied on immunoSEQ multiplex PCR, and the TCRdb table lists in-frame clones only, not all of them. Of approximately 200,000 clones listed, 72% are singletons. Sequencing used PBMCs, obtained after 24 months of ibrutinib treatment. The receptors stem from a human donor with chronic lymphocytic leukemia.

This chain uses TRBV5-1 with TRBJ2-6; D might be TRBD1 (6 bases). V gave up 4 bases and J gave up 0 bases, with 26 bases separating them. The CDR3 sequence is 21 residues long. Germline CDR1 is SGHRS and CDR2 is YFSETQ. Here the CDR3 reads CASSPGGLRDTSRSGANVLTF. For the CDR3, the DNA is TGCGCCAGCAGCCCAGGCGGTTTGAGGGACACAAGTCGCTCTGGGGCCAACGTCCTGACTTTC.

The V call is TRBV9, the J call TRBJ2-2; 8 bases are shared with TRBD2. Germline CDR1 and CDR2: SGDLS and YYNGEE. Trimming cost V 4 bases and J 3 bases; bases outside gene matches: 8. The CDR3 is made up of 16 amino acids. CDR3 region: CASSPLTSADTGELFF. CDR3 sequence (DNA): TGTGCCAGCAGCCCCTTGACTAGCGCAGACACCGGGGAGCTGTTTTTT.

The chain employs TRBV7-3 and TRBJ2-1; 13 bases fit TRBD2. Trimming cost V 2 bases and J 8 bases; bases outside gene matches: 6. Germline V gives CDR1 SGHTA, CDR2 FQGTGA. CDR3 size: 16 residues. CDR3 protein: CASSLDRTSGSYEQFF. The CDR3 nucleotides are TGTGCCAGCAGCTTAGATAGGACTAGCGGGAGCTATGAGCAGTTCTTC. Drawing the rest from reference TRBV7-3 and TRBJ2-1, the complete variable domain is GAGVSQTPSNKVTEKGKYVELRCDPISGHTALYWYRQSLGQGPEFLIYFQGTGAADDSGLPNDRFFAVRPEGSVSTLKIQRTERGDSAVYLCASSLDRTSGSYEQFFGPGTRLTVL.

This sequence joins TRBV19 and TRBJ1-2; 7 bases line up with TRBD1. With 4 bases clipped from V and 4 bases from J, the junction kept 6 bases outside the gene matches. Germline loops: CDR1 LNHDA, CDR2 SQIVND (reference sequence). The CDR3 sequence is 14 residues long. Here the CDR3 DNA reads TGTGCCAGTAGTACTTTACAGGGGATCTATGGCTACACCTTC. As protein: CASSTLQGIYGYTF.

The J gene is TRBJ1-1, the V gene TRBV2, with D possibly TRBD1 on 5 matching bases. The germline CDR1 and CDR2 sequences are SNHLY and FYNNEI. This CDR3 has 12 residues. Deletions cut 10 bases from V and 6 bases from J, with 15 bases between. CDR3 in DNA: TGTGCCAACGCATGGGGACCACCTGAAGCTTTCTTT. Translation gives CANAWGPPEAFF.

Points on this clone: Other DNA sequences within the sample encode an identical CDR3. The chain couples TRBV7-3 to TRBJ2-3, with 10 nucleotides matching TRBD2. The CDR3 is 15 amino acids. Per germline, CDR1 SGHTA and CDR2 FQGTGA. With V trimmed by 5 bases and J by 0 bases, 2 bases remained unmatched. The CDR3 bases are TGTGCCAGCAGCCGGACTAGCGGAAGCACAGATACGCAGTATTTT. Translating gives CASSRTSGSTDTQYF.

CDR3 loop: CASSSVSETEAFF. The CDR3 region has the DNA TGTGCCAGCAGCTCTGTCTCGGAAACTGAAGCTTTCTTT. This chain joins TRBV11-3 and TRBJ1-1; D call uncertain. The germline V and J ends were trimmed by 4 bases and 5 bases, with 11 bases remaining between them. The CDR3 is 13 residues long. Germline CDR1 SGHNT, CDR2 YENEEA.

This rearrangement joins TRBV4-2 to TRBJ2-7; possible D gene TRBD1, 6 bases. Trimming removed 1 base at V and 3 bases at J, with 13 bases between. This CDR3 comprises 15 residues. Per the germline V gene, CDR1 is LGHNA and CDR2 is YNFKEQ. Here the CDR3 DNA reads TGTGCCAGCAGCCAAGCCCCGGGACAATTCTACGAGCAGTACTTC. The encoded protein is CASSQAPGQFYEQYF.

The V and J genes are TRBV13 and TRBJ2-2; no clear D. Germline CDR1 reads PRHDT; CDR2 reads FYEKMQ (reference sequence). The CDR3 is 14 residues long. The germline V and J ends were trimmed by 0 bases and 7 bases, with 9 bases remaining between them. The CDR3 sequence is CASSLGPSGGELFF. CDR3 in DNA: TGTGCCAGCAGCTTAGGCCCTAGTGGCGGGGAGCTGTTTTTT.

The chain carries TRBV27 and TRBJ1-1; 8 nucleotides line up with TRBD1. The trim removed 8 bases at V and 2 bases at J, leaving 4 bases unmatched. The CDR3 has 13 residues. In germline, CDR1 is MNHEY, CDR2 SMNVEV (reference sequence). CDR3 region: CASLDRANTEAFF. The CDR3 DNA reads TGTGCCAGCTTGGACAGGGCAAACACTGAAGCTTTCTTT.

CDR3 DNA: TGTGCCTGGAGTCTCCTAGCGGGGGAATACAATGAGCAGTTCTTC. This codes for CAWSLLAGEYNEQFF. This sequence joins TRBV30 and TRBJ2-1, with TRBD2 identical over 10 bases. The CDR3 runs 15 residues. Germline lookup yields CDR1 GTSNPN and CDR2 SVGIG (reference sequence). The junction had 5 bases not matched to a gene; V was cut back by 2 bases and J by 4 bases. The whole variable domain, filled in from reference TRBV30 and TRBJ2-1, reads SQTIHQWPATLVQPVGSPLSLECTVEGTSNPNLYWYRQAAGRGLQLLFYSVGIGQISSEVPQNLSASRPQDRQFILSSKKLLLSDSGFYLCAWSLLAGEYNEQFFGPGTRLTVL.

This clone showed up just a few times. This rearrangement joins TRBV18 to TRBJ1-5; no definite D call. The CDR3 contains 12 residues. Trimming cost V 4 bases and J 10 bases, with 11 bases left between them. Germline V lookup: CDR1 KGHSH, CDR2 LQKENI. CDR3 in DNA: TGTGCCAGCTCACTCCCTGAGGGCCCCCAGCATTTT. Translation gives CASSLPEGPQHF.